What follows are 19 T cell receptor beta chains derived from one specimen sequenced in a study of cytomegalovirus exposure and HLA in healthy donors. PCR involved 60 Vbeta and 13 Jbeta primers. Clones were sequenced by immunoSEQ multiplex PCR, and TCRdb holds only the in-frame ones, with some missing. Here the sample table reports 110,000 to 150,000 clones. The specimen sequenced was PBMCs. These receptor sequences come from a woman between 18 and 29 years old in good health and CMV-seronegative.

The V and J genes are TRBV19 and TRBJ2-2; D is unresolved. Germline V gene sequence: CDR1 LNHDA, CDR2 SQIVND (reference sequence). V lost 3 bases, J lost 3 bases, and 2 bases lay in between. The CDR3 spans 12 residues. CDR3 loop: CASSIYTGELFF. The CDR3 DNA sequence: TGTGCCAGTAGTATCTACACCGGGGAGCTGTTTTTT.

The chain is built from TRBV28 and TRBJ2-2; 12 positions match TRBD2. The CDR3 sequence is 15 residues long. Germline V gene data show CDR1 as MDHEN and CDR2 as SYDVKM. The trim removed 8 bases at V and 7 bases at J, leaving 8 bases unmatched. The CDR3: CASRLAGDFGGELFF. The CDR3 DNA follows: TGTGCCAGCCGACTAGCGGGAGATTTCGGCGGGGAGCTGTTTTTT.

On this clone itself: The sample holds other DNA sequences that translate to the same CDR3. This chain joins TRBV29-1 and TRBJ1-2, with D unresolved. Per germline, CDR1 SQVTM and CDR2 ANQGSEA. CDR3 length: 13 amino acids. Trimming cost V 2 bases and J 2 bases, with 9 bases left between them. The CDR3 DNA follows: TGCAGCGTTGAATGGCTTCCCAACTATGGCTACACCTTC. Its translation is CSVEWLPNYGYTF.

The chain has TRBV7-9 and TRBJ1-1; D may be TRBD1 (5 bases). The germline V and J ends were trimmed by 4 bases and 4 bases, with 19 bases remaining between them. Germline values: CDR1 SEHNR, CDR2 FQNEAQ (reference sequence). CDR3 length: 16 residues. The DNA for the CDR3 is TGTGCCAGCAGCTCAACCGGGACCCCGGGGGGCACTGAAGCTTTCTTT. It translates to CASSSTGTPGGTEAFF.

The chain carries TRBV12-5 and TRBJ2-1; D may be TRBD2 (6 bases). The CDR3 covers 13 residues. V shed 6 bases and J shed 4 bases, with 10 bases lying between them. CDR1 and CDR2 (germline): LGHNT, FRNRAP. CDR3 nucleotides: TGTGCTAGTGGACGGGGGTCATACAATGAGCAGTTCTTC. This gives the protein CASGRGSYNEQFF.

The DNA for the CDR3 is TGTGCCAGCAGTCCCACGGTGGGGGGACGGGAAAGTTCCAATCAGCCCCAGCATTTT. Protein sequence: CASSPTVGGRESSNQPQHF. V gene TRBV27 combines with J gene TRBJ1-5; a weak D match, TRBD1 (5 bases). The CDR3 is 19 amino acids. Germline assignment: CDR1 MNHEY and CDR2 SMNVEV (reference sequence). The V end was cut by 5 bases, the J end by 3 bases, with 26 bases between.

The J gene is TRBJ2-5, the V gene TRBV10-1; a possible D gene is TRBD1 (6 bases). Matching the DNA end better, TRBJ2-7 makes the J call doubtful. The CDR3 sequence is 13 residues long. Per the germline V gene, CDR1 is WNHNN and CDR2 is SYGVQD (reference sequence). The CDR3: CASSAGVAYEQYF. The CDR3 coding sequence is TGCGCCAGCAGTGCAGGGGTGGCCTACGAGCAGTACTTC.

CDR3 residues: CASSPQRGLTDTQYF. In DNA form, the CDR3 reads TGTGCCAGTAGCCCGCAAAGGGGGCTTACAGATACGCAGTATTTT. This sequence joins TRBV19 and TRBJ2-3; 7 bases line up with TRBD1. V trimming: 6 bases; J trimming: 3 bases; junction bases outside the gene matches: 9. Per germline, CDR1 LNHDA and CDR2 SQIVND (reference sequence). CDR3 size: 15 residues.

The chain joins TRBV2 to TRBJ2-3, with 10 nucleotides matching TRBD2. Germline values: CDR1 SNHLY, CDR2 FYNNEI. This CDR3 contains 16 residues. The V gene end was trimmed by 1 base and the J gene end by 3 bases; junction bases not matched to a gene: 4. The CDR3 DNA sequence: TGTGCCAGCAGTGAAGGACTAGCGGGTGAGACAGATACGCAGTATTTT. Its translation is CASSEGLAGETDTQYF.

This CDR3 is CASSEGRGGQYV. The CDR3 DNA sequence: TGTGCCAGCAGTGAAGGTCGCGGCGGGCAGTACGTC. V is TRBV2 and J is TRBJ2-7; no reliable D call. The ends were cut back, 1 base at V and 9 bases at J, with 10 bases in the middle. CDR1 and CDR2 from the germline V gene are SNHLY and FYNNEI. The CDR3 length is 12 residues.

The chain couples TRBV28 to TRBJ2-1; 14 positions match TRBD2. Germline V gene lookup returns CDR1 MDHEN and CDR2 SYDVKM. The V gene end was trimmed by 2 bases and the J gene end by 9 bases; junction bases not matched to a gene: 9. There are 17 residues in the CDR3. CDR3 in amino acids: CASSLRLMGLAGVEQFF. The CDR3 region has the DNA TGTGCCAGCAGTTTAAGACTAATGGGACTAGCGGGAGTTGAGCAGTTCTTC.

The rearrangement joins TRBV19 to TRBJ2-1; a possible D gene is TRBD2 (6 bases). The CDR3 contains 13 residues. In germline, CDR1 is LNHDA, CDR2 SQIVND (reference sequence). The germline V and J ends were trimmed by 4 bases and 6 bases, with 10 bases remaining between them. The CDR3 loop reads CASSNVGLNEQFF. The CDR3, as DNA: TGTGCCAGTAGTAATGTGGGACTCAATGAGCAGTTCTTC.

The V and J genes are TRBV5-4 and TRBJ1-2; D call uncertain. V gave up 0 bases and J gave up 6 bases, with 9 bases separating them. In germline, CDR1 is SGHNT, CDR2 YYREEE (reference sequence). The CDR3 covers 13 residues. In DNA form, the CDR3 reads TGTGCCAGCAGCTTGGCTCGGGGAGATGGCTACACCTTC. Its translation: CASSLARGDGYTF.

The rearrangement joins TRBV15 to TRBJ1-1; 8 bases are a match to TRBD1. Trimming removed 0 bases from V and 11 bases from J; junction bases left unmatched: 8. The germline V gene has CDR1 LNHNV and CDR2 YYDKDF (reference sequence). This CDR3 is 14 amino acids long. DNA for the CDR3: TGTGCCACCAGCAGAGATTCGACAGGGGCAGGGGCTTTCTTT. Translated, it gives CATSRDSTGAGAFF. Based on the CDR3 plus reference TRBV15 and TRBJ1-1, the full variable domain is DAMVIQNPRYQVTQFGKPVTLSCSQTLNHNVMYWYQQKSSQAPKLLFHYYDKDFNNEADTPDNFQSRRPNTSFCFLDIRSPGLGDTAMYLCATSRDSTGAGAFFGQGTRLTVV.

This chain's CDR3 is CASSPVRASGRAGPGELFF. For the CDR3, the DNA is TGTGCCAGCTCACCAGTTCGGGCTAGCGGGAGAGCGGGTCCCGGGGAGCTGTTTTTT. The gene calls are TRBV18 and TRBJ2-2, with 10 bases fitting TRBD2. The junction had 15 bases not matched to a gene; V was cut back by 2 bases and J by 6 bases. The CDR3 is 19 residues long. Per germline, CDR1 KGHSH and CDR2 LQKENI.

The genes are TRBV4-1 and TRBJ2-2; D not resolved. CDR1 is MGHRA and CDR2 is YSYEKL in the germline V gene. CDR3 size: 15 residues. V lost 1 base, J lost 4 bases, and 10 bases lay in between. The DNA of the CDR3 is TGCGCCAGCAGCCAAGGATACTCACTCACCGGGGAGCTGTTTTTT. Protein product: CASSQGYSLTGELFF.

The chain has TRBV30 and TRBJ2-2, with D possibly matching TRBD2 (6 bases). The CDR3 runs 16 residues. From germline, CDR1 is GTSNPN and CDR2 SVGIG (reference sequence). Trimming pared 0 bases from V and 0 bases from J, leaving 11 bases between. The CDR3 protein is CAWSVPREANTGELFF. The CDR3 DNA reads TGTGCCTGGAGTGTACCCAGGGAGGCGAACACCGGGGAGCTGTTTTTT.

The chain links TRBV5-4 to TRBJ2-1; weak D call: TRBD2 (6 bases). The V and J ends lost 6 bases and 7 bases respectively, with 14 bases between them. The CDR3 extends over 13 amino acids. CDR1 is SGHNT and CDR2 is YYREEE in the germline V gene (reference sequence). The DNA for the CDR3 is TGTGCCAGCACCCTGGGGCTAGCGAATGAGCAGTTCTTC. Amino acid sequence: CASTLGLANEQFF.

This chain connects TRBV27 to TRBJ2-3; D call uncertain. Per germline, CDR1 MNHEY and CDR2 SMNVEV (reference sequence). V shed 1 base and J shed 6 bases, with 8 bases lying between them. CDR3 length: 13 amino acids. In DNA form, the CDR3 reads TGTGCCAGCAGTTTATTTTTCAGGGATACGCAGTATTTT. Translation gives CASSLFFRDTQYF.